These 5 T cell receptor beta chains were all obtained from the same sample, sequenced in a study of T cells in localized non-small cell lung cancer. Assay used: immunoSEQ multiplex PCR; TCRdb lists only in-frame clones, some missing. Counted here are 20,000 to 30,000 clones, about 88% occurring once; the ten biggest clones make up over 11%. The sequences come from peripheral blood, collected before any cancer treatment. The receptors shown here come from a female donor at least 60 years old with stage II squamous cell lung carcinoma.

The chain employs TRBV5-4 and TRBJ2-3, with D possibly matching TRBD2 (5 bases). With 0 bases removed from V and 8 bases from J, the gap between germline ends came to 16 bases. The CDR3 has 15 amino acids. CDR1 and CDR2 from the germline V gene are SGHNT and YYREEE (reference sequence). The CDR3 reads CASSLGVSEEATQYF. Written as DNA, the CDR3 is TGTGCCAGCAGCTTGGGAGTTAGCGAAGAGGCTACGCAGTATTTT.

This clone was seen a single time. The chain is built from TRBV2 and TRBJ2-3, with 9 positions matching TRBD1. CDR1 SNHLY and CDR2 FYNNEI come from the germline V gene. Trimming took 7 bases from V and 4 from J; bases not matched to a gene: 6. This CDR3 comprises 14 residues. Here the CDR3 reads CASTGQGYSDTQYF. In DNA form, the CDR3 reads TGTGCCAGCACCGGACAGGGGTACTCAGATACGCAGTATTTT.

J is TRBJ2-7 and V is TRBV11-2; 7 bases are shared with TRBD1. Per germline, CDR1 SGHAT and CDR2 FQNNGV. V dropped 3 bases and J dropped 7; count of bases not matched to a gene: 12. This CDR3 contains 15 residues. In DNA form, the CDR3 reads TGTGCCAGCAGCTTTGGCCTCGGGACAGCTAAAGAGCAGTACTTC. It translates to CASSFGLGTAKEQYF.

This chain links TRBV10-3 with TRBJ1-1; unclear D gene. Germline CDR1 is ENHRY and CDR2 is SYGVKD. The CDR3 covers 13 residues. V was shortened by 3 bases and J by 3 bases, with 8 bases between the two germline ends. Here the CDR3 DNA reads TGTGCCATCAGTGAACGGGCCTACACTGAAGCTTTCTTT. Its translation is CAISERAYTEAFF.

The chain uses TRBV7-9 and TRBJ2-1; the match to TRBD2 covers 10 bases. Per germline, CDR1 SEHNR and CDR2 FQNEAQ (reference sequence). The CDR3 extends over 13 amino acids. V gave up 6 bases and J gave up 9 bases; unmatched junction bases: 5. Here the CDR3 reads CASRGVAGGEQFF. DNA of the CDR3: TGTGCCAGCAGGGGGGTAGCGGGAGGTGAGCAGTTCTTC.